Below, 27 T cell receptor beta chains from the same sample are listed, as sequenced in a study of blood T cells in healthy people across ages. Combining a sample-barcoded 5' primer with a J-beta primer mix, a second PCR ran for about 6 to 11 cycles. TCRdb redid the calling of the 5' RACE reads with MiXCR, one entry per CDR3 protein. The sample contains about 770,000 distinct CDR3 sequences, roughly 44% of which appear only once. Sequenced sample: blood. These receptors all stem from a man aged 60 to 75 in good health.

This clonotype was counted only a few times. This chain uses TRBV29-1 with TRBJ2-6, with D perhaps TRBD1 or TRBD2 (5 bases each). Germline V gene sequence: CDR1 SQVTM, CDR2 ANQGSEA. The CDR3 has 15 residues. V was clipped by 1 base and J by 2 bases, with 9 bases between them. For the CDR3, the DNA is TGCAGCGTTGAAGGGGGGTTGACTGGGGCCAACGTCCTGACTTTC. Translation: CSVEGGLTGANVLTF.

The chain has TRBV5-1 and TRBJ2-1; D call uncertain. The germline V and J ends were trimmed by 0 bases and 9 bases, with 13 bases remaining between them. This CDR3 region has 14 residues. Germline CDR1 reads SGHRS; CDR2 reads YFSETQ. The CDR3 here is CASSLGPKSGEQFF. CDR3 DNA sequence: TGCGCCAGCAGCTTGGGACCCAAATCTGGTGAGCAGTTCTTC.

CDR3 amino acids: CASSQRQGSYEQFF. CDR3 bases: TGCGCCAGCAGCCAACGACAGGGGAGCTATGAGCAGTTCTTC. The rearrangement joins TRBV4-1 to TRBJ2-1, with 8 bases fitting TRBD1. The CDR3 sequence is 14 residues long. Germline lookup yields CDR1 MGHRA and CDR2 YSYEKL. Trimming took 2 bases from V and 8 from J; bases not matched to a gene: 5.

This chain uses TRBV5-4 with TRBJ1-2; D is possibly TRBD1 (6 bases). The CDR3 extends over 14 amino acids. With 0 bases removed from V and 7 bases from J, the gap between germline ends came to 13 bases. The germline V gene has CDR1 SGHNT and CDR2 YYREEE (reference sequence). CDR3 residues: CASSLVGQRPGYTF. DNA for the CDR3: TGTGCCAGCAGCTTGGTTGGACAGCGGCCTGGCTACACCTTC.

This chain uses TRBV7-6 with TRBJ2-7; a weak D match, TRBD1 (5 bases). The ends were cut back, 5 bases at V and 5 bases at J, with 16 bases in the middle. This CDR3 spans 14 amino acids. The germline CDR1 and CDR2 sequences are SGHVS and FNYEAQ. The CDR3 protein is CASSPKPKGDEQYF. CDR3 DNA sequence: TGTGCCAGCAGCCCCAAACCAAAAGGGGACGAGCAGTACTTC.

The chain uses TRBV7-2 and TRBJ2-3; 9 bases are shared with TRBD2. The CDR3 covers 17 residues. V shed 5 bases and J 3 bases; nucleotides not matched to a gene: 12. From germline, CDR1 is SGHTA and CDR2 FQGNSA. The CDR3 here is CASSPRPGLASTDTQYF. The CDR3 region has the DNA TGTGCCAGCAGCCCGCGACCGGGACTAGCTTCAACAGATACGCAGTATTTT. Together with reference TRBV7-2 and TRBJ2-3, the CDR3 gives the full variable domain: GAGVSQSPSNKVTEKGKDVELRCDPISGHTALYWYRQSLGQGLEFLIYFQGNSAPDKSGLPSDRFSAERTGGSVSTLTIQRTQQEDSAVYLCASSPRPGLASTDTQYFGPGTRLTVL.

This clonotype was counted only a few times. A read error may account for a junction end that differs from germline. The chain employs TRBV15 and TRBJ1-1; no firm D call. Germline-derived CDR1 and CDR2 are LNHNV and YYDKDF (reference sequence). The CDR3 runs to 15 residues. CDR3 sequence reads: CATSRISRPNIEAFF. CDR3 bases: TGTGCCACCAGCAGAATTTCTCGGCCGAACATTGAAGCTTTCTTT.

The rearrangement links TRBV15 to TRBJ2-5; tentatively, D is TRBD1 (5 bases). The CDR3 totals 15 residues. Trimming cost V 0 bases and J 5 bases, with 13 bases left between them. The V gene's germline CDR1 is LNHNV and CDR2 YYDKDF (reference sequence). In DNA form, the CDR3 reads TGTGCCACCAGCAGAGATAGAGCGAAGGGGGAGACCCAGTACTTC. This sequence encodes CATSRDRAKGETQYF.

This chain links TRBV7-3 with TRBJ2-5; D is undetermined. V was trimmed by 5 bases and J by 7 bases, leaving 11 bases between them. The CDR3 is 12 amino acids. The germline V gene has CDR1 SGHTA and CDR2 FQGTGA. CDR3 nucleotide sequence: TGTGCCAGCAGCGACAACTCAGGGACCCAGTACTTC. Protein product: CASSDNSGTQYF.

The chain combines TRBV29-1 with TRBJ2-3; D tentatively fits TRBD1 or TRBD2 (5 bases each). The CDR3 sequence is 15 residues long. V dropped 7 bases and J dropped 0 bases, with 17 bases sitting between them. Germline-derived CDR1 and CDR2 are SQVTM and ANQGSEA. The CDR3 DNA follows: TGCAGCGCTGTCGGGGCCACTCGAAGCACAGATACGCAGTATTTT. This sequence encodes CSAVGATRSTDTQYF.

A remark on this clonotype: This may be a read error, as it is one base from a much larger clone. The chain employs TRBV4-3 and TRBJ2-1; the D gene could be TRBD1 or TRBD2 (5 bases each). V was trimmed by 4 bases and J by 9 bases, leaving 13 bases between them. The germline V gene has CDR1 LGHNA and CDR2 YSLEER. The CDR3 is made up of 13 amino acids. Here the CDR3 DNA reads TGCGCCAGCAGCCCCCGAATGGGACGTGAGCAGTTCTTC. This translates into CASSPRMGREQFF.

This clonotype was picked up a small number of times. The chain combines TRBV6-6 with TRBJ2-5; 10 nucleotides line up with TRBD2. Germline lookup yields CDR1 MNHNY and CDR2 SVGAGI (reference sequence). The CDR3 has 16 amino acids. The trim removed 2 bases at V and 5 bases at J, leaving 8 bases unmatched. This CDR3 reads CASSYRERGGSETQYF. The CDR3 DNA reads TGTGCCAGCAGTTACCGCGAGCGGGGGGGTTCGGAGACCCAGTACTTC.

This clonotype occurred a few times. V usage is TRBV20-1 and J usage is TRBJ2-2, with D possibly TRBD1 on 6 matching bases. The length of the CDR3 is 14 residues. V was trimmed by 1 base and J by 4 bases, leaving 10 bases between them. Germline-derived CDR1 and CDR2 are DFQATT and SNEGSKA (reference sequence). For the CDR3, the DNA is TGCAGTGCTAGAGGGCAGGGGAGCACCGGGGAGCTGTTTTTT. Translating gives CSARGQGSTGELFF.

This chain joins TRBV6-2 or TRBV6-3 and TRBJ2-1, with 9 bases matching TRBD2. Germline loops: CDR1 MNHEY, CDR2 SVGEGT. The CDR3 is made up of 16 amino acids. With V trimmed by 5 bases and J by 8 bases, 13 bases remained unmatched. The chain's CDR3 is CASSQGLAARRDEQFF. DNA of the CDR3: TGTGCCAGCAGTCAGGGACTAGCAGCCCGACGAGATGAGCAGTTCTTC.

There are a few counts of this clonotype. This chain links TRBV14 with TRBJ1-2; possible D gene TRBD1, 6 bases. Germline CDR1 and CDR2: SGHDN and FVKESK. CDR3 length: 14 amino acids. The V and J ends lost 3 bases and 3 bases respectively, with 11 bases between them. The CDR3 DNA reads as TGTGCCAGCAGCCATTCTCAGGGGTACTATGGCTACACCTTC. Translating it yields CASSHSQGYYGYTF.

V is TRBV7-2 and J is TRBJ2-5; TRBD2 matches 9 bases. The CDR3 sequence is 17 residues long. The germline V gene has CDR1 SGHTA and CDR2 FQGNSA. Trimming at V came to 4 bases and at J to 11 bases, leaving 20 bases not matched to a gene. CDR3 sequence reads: CASSSAMLAGSPNEQYF. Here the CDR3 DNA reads TGTGCCAGCAGCTCAGCCATGCTAGCGGGGTCACCCAATGAGCAGTACTTC.

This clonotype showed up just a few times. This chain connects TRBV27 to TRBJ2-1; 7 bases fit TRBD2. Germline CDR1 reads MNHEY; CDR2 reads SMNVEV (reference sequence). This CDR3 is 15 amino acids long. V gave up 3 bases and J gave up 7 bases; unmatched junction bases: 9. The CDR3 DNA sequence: TGTGCCAGCAGTTTCCCCGGCGTGGGGGGGAATGAGCAGTTCTTC. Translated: CASSFPGVGGNEQFF.

Here the CDR3 DNA reads TGTGCCGCAGGCGGACAATTGGGTTCACCCCTCCACTTT. This encodes CAAGGQLGSPLHF. The chain carries TRBV27 and TRBJ1-6; D is perhaps TRBD1 (5 bases). The CDR3 contains 13 residues. Germline CDR1 MNHEY, CDR2 SMNVEV (reference sequence). Trimming removed 11 bases at V and 9 bases at J, with 17 bases between.

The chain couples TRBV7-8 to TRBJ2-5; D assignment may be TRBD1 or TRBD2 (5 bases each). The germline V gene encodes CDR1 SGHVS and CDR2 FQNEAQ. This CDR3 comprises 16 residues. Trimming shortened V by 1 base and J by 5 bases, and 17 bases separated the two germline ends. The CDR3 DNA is TGTGCCAGCAGCTTAGAGGGGACCTTTCAAAAGGAGACCCAGTACTTC. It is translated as CASSLEGTFQKETQYF.

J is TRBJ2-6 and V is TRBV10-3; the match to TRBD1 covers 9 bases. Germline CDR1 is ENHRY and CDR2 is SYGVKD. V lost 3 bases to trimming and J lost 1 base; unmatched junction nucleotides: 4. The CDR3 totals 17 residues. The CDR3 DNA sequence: TGTGCCATCAGTGACGGGACAGGGTCATCTGGGGCCAACGTCCTGACTTTC. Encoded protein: CAISDGTGSSGANVLTF.

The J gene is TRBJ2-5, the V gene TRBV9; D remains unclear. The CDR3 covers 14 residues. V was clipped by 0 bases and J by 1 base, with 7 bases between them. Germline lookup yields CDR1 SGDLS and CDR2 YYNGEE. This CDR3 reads CASSVEASQETQYF. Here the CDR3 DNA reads TGTGCCAGCAGCGTAGAGGCTTCCCAAGAGACCCAGTACTTC.

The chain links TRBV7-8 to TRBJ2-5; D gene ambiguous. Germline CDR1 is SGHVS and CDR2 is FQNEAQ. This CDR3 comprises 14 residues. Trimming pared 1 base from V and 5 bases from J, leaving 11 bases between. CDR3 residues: CASSLGESAETQYF. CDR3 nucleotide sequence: TGTGCCAGCAGCTTAGGAGAGTCTGCTGAGACCCAGTACTTC.

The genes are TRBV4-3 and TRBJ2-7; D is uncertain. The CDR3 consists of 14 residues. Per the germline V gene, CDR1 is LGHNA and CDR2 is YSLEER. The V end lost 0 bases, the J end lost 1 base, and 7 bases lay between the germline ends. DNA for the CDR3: TGCGCCAGCAGCCAAGACAGGAAGTCCTACGAGCAGTACTTC. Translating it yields CASSQDRKSYEQYF.

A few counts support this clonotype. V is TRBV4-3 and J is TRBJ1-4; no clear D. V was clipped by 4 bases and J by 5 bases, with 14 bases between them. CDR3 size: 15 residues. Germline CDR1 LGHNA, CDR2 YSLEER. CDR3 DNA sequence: TGCGCCAGCAGCCCTGGGAACGGTCCCAATGAAAAACTGTTTTTT. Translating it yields CASSPGNGPNEKLFF.

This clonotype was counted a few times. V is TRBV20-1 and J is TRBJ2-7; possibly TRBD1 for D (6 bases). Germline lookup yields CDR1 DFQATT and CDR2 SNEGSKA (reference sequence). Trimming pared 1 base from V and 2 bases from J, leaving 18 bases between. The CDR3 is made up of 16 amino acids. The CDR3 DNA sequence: TGCAGTGCTAGAGGGGGGATGGACAGTCTTCCCTACGAGCAGTACTTC. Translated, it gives CSARGGMDSLPYEQYF.

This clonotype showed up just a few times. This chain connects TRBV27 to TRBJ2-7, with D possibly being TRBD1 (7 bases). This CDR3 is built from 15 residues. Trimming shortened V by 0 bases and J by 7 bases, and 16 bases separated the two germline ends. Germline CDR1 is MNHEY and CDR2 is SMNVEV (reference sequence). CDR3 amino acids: CASSLSFAEGAEQYF. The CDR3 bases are TGTGCCAGCAGTTTATCGTTCGCGGAGGGGGCTGAGCAGTACTTC.

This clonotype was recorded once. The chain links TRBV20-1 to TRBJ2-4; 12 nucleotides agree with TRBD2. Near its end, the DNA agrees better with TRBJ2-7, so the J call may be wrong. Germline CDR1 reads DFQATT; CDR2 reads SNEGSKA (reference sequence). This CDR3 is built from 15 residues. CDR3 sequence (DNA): TGCAGTGCTAGCGGTCTAGCGGGGGGGACCTACGAGCAGTACTTC. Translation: CSASGLAGGTYEQYF.